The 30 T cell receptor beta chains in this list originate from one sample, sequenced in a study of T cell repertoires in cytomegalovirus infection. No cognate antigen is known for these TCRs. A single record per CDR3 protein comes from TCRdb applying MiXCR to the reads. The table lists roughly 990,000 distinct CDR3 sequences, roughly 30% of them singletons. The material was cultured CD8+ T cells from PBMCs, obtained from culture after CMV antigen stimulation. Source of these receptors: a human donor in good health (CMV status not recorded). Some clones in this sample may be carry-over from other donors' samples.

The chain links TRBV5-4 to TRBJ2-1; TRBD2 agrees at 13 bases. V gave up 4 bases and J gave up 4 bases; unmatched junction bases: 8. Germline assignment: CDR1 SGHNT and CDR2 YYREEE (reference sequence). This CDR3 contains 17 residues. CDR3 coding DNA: TGTGCCAGCAGCGCGGGACTAGCGGGGCCACCTTACAATGAGCAGTTCTTC. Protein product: CASSAGLAGPPYNEQFF.

The CDR3 nucleotides read TGTGCCAGCAGCGTAAAGGGACAGGCCTACGAGCAGTACTTC. Translating gives CASSVKGQAYEQYF. The chain joins TRBV9 to TRBJ2-7; 8 nucleotides line up with TRBD1. Trimming removed 1 base from V and 2 bases from J; junction bases left unmatched: 2. CDR3 length equals 14 residues. The germline gives CDR1 SGDLS, CDR2 YYNGEE.

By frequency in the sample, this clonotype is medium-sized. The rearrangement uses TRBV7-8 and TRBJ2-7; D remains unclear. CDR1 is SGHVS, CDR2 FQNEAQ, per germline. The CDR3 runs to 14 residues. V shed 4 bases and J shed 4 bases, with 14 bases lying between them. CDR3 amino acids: CASSSTDLGYEQYF. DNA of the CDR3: TGTGCCAGCAGCTCCACGGACCTCGGGTACGAGCAGTACTTC.

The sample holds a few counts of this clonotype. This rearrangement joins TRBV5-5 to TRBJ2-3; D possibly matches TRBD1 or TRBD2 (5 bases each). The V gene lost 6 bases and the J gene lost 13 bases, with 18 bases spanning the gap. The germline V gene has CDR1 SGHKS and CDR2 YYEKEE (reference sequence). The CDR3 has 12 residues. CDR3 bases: TGTGCCAGCAATCTAGGGGCGGGTGACGAGTATTTT. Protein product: CASNLGAGDEYF. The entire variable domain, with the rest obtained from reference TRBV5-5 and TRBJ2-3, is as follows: DAGVTQSPTHLIKTRGQQVTLRCSPISGHKSVSWYQQVLGQGPQFIFQYYEKEERGRGNFPDRFSARQFPNYSSELNVNALLLGDSALYLCASNLGAGDEYFGPGTRLTVL.

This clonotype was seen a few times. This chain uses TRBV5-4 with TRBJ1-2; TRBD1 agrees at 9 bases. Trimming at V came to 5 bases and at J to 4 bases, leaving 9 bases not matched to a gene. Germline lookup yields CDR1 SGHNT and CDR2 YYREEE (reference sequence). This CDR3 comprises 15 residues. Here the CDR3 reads CASSPRTGAAYGYTF. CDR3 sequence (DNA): TGTGCCAGCAGTCCCAGGACAGGGGCCGCCTATGGCTACACCTTC.

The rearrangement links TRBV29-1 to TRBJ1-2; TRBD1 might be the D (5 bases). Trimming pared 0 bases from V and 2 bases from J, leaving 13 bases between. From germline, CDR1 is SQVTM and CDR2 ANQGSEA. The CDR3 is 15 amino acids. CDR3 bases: TGCAGCGTTGAAGATCGCAGGGAGGGGAACTATGGCTACACCTTC. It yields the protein CSVEDRREGNYGYTF.

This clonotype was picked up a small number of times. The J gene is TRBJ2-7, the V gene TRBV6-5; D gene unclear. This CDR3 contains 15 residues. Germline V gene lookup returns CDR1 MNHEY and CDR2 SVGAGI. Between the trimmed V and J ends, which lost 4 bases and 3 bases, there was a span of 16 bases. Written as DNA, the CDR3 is TGTGCCAGCAGTTCCGCGGCACAGTCGATCTACGAGCAGTACTTC. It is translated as CASSSAAQSIYEQYF.

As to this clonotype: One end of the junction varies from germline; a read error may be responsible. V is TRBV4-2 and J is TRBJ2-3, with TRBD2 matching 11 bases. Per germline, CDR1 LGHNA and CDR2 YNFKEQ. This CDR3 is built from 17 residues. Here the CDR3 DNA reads TGTGTCAGCAGCCAGGAAGTAGCGGGGGGGCCCGAGTCGGCGCAGTATTTT. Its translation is CVSSQEVAGGPESAQYF.

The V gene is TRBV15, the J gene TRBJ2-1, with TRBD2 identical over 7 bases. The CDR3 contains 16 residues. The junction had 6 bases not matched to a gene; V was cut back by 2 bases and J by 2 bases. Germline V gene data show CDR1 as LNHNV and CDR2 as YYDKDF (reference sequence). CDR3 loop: CATSRSPSGAYNEQFF. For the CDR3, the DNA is TGTGCCACCAGCAGATCCCCGAGCGGGGCCTACAATGAGCAGTTCTTC.

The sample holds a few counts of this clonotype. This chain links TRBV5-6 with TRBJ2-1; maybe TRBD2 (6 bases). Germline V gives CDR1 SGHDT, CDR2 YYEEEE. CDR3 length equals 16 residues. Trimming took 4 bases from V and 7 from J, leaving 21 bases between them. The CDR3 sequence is CASSPIGTGRKNEQFF. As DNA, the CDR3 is TGTGCCAGCAGCCCGATAGGAACGGGGAGGAAGAATGAGCAGTTCTTC. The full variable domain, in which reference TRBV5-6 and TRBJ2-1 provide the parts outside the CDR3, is DAGVTQSPTHLIKTRGQQVTLRCSPKSGHDTVSWYQQALGQGPQFIFQYYEEEERQRGNFPDRFSGHQFPNYSSELNVNALLLGDSALYLCASSPIGTGRKNEQFFGPGTRLTVL.

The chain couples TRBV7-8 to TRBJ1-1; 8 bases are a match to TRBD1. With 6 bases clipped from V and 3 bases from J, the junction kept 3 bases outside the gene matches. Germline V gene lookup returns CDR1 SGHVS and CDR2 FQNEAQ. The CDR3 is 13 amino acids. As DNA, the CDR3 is TGTGCCAGCAGAAACAGGGGGTACACTGAAGCTTTCTTT. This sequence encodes CASRNRGYTEAFF. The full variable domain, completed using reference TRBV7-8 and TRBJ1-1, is GAGVSQSPRYKVAKRGQDVALRCDPISGHVSLFWYQQALGQGPEFLTYFQNEAQLDKSGLPSDRFFAERPEGSVSTLKIQRTQQEDSAVYLCASRNRGYTEAFFGQGTRLTVV.

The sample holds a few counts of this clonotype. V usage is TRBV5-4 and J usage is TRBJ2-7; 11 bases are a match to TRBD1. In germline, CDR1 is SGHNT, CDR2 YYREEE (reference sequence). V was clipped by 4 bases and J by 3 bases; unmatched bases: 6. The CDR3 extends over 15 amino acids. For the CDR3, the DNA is TGTGCCAGCAGCCTGACGGACAGGGGGCACTACGAGCAGTACGTC. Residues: CASSLTDRGHYEQYV.

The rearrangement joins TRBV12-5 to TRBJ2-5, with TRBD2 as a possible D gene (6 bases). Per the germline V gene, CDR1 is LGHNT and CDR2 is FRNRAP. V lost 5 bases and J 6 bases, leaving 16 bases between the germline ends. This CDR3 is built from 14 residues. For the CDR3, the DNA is TGTGCTAGTGGTACGCCGTCGGAGGGTCAGACCCAGTACTTC. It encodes CASGTPSEGQTQYF.

CDR3 sequence: CASSSLHSSTSGGSDEQFF. In DNA, the CDR3 is TGTGCCAGCAGTTCGCTCCACTCATCGACTAGCGGGGGGAGTGATGAGCAGTTCTTC. The chain is built from TRBV28 and TRBJ2-1, with TRBD2 identical over 13 bases. Germline assignment: CDR1 MDHEN and CDR2 SYDVKM. The V and J ends lost 4 bases and 8 bases, in that order; junction bases with no gene match: 17. This CDR3 has 19 residues. The variable domain in full, with the rest retrieved from reference TRBV28 and TRBJ2-1, is DVKVTQSSRYLVKRTGEKVFLECVQDMDHENMFWYRQDPGLGLRLIYFSYDVKMKEKGDIPEGYSVSREKKERFSLILESASTNQTSMYLCASSSLHSSTSGGSDEQFFGPGTRLTVL.

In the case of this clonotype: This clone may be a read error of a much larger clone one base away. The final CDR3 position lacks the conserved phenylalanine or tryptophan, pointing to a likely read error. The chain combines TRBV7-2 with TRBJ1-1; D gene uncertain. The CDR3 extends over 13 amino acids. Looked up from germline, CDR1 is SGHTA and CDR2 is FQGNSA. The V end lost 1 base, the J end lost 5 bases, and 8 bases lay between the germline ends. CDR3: CASSLGSQTEAFL. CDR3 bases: TGTGCCAGCAGCTTAGGGTCGCAGACTGAAGCTTTCCTT.

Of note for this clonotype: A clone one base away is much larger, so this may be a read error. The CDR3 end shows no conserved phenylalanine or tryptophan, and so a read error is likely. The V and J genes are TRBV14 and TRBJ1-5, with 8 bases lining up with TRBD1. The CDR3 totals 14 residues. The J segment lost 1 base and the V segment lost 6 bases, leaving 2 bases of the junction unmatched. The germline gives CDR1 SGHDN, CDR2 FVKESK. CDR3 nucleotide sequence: TGTGCCAGCAGTCGGACAGGGAGCAATCAGCCCCAGCATTTA. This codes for CASSRTGSNQPQHL.

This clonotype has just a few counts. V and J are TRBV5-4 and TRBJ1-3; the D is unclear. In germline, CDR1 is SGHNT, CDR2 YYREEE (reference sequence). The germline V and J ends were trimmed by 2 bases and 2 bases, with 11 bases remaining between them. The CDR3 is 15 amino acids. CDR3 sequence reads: CASSFRRETGNTIYF. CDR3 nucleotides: TGTGCCAGCAGCTTCCGGCGGGAAACTGGAAACACCATATATTTT.

CDR3 residues: CASSYSTVLDNYGYTF. DNA of the CDR3: TGTGCCAGCAGTTACTCGACGGTCCTAGACAACTATGGCTACACCTTC. The rearrangement uses TRBV6-5 and TRBJ1-2; D unresolved. The CDR3 totals 16 residues. The V and J ends lost 0 bases and 2 bases respectively, with 13 bases between them. CDR1 and CDR2 from the germline V gene are MNHEY and SVGAGI.

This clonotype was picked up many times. Written as DNA, the CDR3 is TGTGCCAGCAGCTTGCAGACAGGGGGCCCCTTTGACTCCTTTCCCATGAACACTGAAGCTTTCTTT. This sequence encodes CASSLQTGGPFDSFPMNTEAFF. The gene calls are TRBV7-6 and TRBJ1-1; TRBD1 matches at 10 bases. This CDR3 has 22 residues. Germline CDR1 and CDR2: SGHVS and FNYEAQ. J was trimmed by 0 bases and V by 3 bases; bases with no gene match: 22.

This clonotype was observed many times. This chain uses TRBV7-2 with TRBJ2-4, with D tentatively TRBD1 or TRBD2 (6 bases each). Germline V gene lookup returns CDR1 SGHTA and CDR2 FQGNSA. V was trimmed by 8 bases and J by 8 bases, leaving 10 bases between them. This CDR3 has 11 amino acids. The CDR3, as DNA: TGTGCCAGCCGAAGGGGGGACATTCAGTACTTC. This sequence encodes CASRRGDIQYF.

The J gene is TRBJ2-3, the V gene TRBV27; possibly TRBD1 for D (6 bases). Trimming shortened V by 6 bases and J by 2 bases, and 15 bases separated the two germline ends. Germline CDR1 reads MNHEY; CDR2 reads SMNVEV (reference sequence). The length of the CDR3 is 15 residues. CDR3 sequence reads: CASSGTNRPTDTQYF. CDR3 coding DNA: TGTGCCAGCAGCGGGACAAATAGGCCCACAGATACGCAGTATTTT.

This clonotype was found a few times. The CDR3 nucleotides read TGCAGCGTTGAAGCCCCTAGCGGGAGAAGCACAGATACGCAGTATTTT. Amino acid sequence: CSVEAPSGRSTDTQYF. This rearrangement joins TRBV29-1 to TRBJ2-3, with 10 bases matching TRBD2. CDR3 length: 16 amino acids. CDR1 is SQVTM, CDR2 ANQGSEA, per germline. V shed 1 base, J shed 0 bases, and the junction held 4 bases outside the gene matches.

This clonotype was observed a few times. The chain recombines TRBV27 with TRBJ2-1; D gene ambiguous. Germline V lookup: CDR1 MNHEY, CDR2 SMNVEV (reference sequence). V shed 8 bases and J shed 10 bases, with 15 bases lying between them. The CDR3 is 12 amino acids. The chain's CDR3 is CASVRSTGEQFF. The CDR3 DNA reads TGTGCCAGCGTGAGATCGACCGGGGAGCAGTTCTTC.

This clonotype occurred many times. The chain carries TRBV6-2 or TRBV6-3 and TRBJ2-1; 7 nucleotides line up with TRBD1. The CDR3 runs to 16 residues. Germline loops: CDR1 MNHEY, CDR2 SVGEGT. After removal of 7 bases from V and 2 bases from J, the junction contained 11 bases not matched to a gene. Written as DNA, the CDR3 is TGTGCCAGCATCCTACGACAGGGTTCAACCTACAATGAGCAGTTCTTC. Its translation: CASILRQGSTYNEQFF.

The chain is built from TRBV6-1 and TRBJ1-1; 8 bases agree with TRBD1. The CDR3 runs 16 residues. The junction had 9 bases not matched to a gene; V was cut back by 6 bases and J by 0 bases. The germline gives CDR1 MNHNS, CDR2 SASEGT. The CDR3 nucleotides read TGTGCCAGCAGGGAGCAGGGGGCGGGCATGAACACTGAAGCTTTCTTT. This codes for CASREQGAGMNTEAFF.

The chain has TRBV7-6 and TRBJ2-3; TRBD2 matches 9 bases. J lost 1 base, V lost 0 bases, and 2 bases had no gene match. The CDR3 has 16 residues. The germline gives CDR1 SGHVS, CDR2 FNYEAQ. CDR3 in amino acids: CASSLAASGGTDTQYF. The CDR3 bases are TGTGCCAGCAGCTTAGCGGCTAGCGGGGGCACAGATACGCAGTATTTT.

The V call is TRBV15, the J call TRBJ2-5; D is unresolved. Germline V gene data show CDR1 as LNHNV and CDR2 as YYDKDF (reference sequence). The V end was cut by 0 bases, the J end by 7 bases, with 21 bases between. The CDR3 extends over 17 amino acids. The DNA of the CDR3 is TGTGCCACCAGCAGAGATGAGGCGCTACTACGGCGTTCGACCCAGTACTTC. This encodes CATSRDEALLRRSTQYF.

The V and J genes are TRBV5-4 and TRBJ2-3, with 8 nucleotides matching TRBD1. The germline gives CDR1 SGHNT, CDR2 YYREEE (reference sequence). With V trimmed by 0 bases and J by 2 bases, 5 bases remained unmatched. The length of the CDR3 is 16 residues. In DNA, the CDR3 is TGTGCCAGCAGCTTGGGACAGGGGTGGAACACAGATACGCAGTATTTT. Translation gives CASSLGQGWNTDTQYF.

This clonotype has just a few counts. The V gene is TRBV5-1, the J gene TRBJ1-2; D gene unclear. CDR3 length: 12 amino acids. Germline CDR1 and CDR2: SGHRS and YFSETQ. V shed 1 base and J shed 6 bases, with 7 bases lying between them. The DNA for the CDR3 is TGCGCCAGCAGCTTGACAGAGGATGGCTACACCTTC. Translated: CASSLTEDGYTF.

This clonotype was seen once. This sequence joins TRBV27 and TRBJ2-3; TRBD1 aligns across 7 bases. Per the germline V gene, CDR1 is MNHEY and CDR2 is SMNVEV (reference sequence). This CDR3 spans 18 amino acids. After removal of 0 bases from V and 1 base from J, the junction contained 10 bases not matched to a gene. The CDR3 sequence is CASSLSLLTGYRTDTQYF. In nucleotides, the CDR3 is TGTGCCAGCAGTTTATCCCTACTGACAGGGTACCGCACAGATACGCAGTATTTT.